This entry describes one T cell receptor beta chain. Its binding antigen is unknown. No much larger clone is present one base from it, and per-base qualities are unavailable. This sample is part of a study of PD-L1 blockade in urothelial cancer (dated by TCRdb to the late 2010s). Context from the whole study: All patients started therapy around 2014 and received atezolizumab 1,200 mg intravenously every 3 weeks. About 90% of the roughly 30 patients were males with bladder-origin urothelial cancer, and 18 of 29 reported a prior smoking history. Patients had an ECOG performance status of 0 or 1 and had received between 0 and 3 prior chemotherapy regimens. Blood samples were analyzed at 3 weeks after treatment start (second dose) and at 6 weeks after treatment start. Blood samples gave median yields of around 150,000 T cells and 82,636 unique TCRs, along with a median clonality of 0.080. The study was an exploratory multi-omic analysis of somatic, immune and clinical correlates of response to PD-L1 blockade with atezolizumab in urothelial cancer. TCR sequencing covered pretreatment tumor samples and matched, serially collected peripheral blood taken before and after atezolizumab treatment. Durable clinical benefit meant progression-free survival longer than 6 months, and TCR features were also tested against progression-free and overall survival. Whole exome sequencing and RNA sequencing of pretreatment tumors were performed alongside TCR sequencing in the same patients. Roughly 10 patients reached durable clinical benefit, while about 20 patients did not. Over 28 patients had pretreatment blood TCR-seq, about 25 had at least one posttreatment blood collection, and about 25 had tumor TCR-seq.

The CDR3 measures 17 amino acids from cysteine to phenylalanine. Solely the CDR3 DNA is kept, with 51 bases framed from the first base. For CDR1 and CDR2, the germline V gene lists SGHRS and YFSETQ. Unmatched junction bases come to 13, with V trimmed by 3 bases and J by 6 bases. Synthetic TCR analog templates were spiked into each PCR so that absolute template abundance could be estimated from read counts. The immunoSEQ assay used bias-controlled V and J gene primers to amplify TCRbeta CDR3 regions from genomic DNA. Rearranged TCRbeta segments were sequenced at approximately 20X coverage. On the study's bioinformatics: Sequencing errors were corrected by clustering, and CDR3s were annotated against IMGT so that V, D and J genes could be assigned. Downstream analyses used only productive TCRbeta rearrangements and left out out-of-frame or stop-codon sequences. Clonality was computed as one minus Shannon entropy normalized by the log of the number of unique productive sequences. Clones differing between time points or between blood and tumor were identified by Fisher's exact test with Benjamini-Hochberg correction at adjusted p below 0.01. TCRdb carries this immuneACCESS record with in-frame sequences only. Its versions omit some clonotypes, under half of them owing to an unresolved V gene in the studies checked, with the rest unexplained. D and trimming come from the DNA, and the V and J calls and clone size come from that table. The sample contains 130,000 or so clones, roughly 83% of them found a single time. The top ten constitute 3.2% of the sample.

The time point label corresponds to: pretreatment peripheral blood. The cohort comprised 25 to 35 patients with locally advanced or metastatic urothelial carcinoma treated at Memorial Sloan Kettering on a trial protocol. Peripheral blood mononuclear cells were collected pretreatment and during treatment, with between 1 and 8 total time points obtained per patient. The Qiagen DNeasy Blood extraction kit was used to purify genomic DNA from total PBMCs and from tumor samples. Collected pretreatment and during treatment, PBMCs were isolated and stored as previously described. What the study reported, not specific to this receptor: Patients with durable benefit showed greater expansion of tumor-associated TCR clones in peripheral blood 3 weeks after starting treatment (n = 22, p = 0.022). Small sample size (n ≈ 30) and many exploratory analyses mean the results are intended to be hypothesis-generating. A pretreatment peripheral blood TCR clonality below the median was linked to improved progression-free and overall survival.

The rearranged segments are TRBV5-1 and TRBJ2-7; 12 central nucleotides agree with TRBD1. Specimen: PBMCs, collected around atezolizumab (anti-PD-L1) treatment. This sequence was found in a man in his fifties or sixties with urothelial cancer. The DNA sequence is as follows: TGCGCCAGCAGCTCCACCTGGCGGGACAGGGGGCAAGGCGAGCAGTACTTC. Its protein product is CASSSTWRDRGQGEQYF.